This T cell receptor (beta chain) comes out of a study of shared clonotypes between healthy human individuals. Study details: The donor group consisted of two women and three men, aged 18 to 49. General study points: In the sorted subsets, rarefaction showed sequencing was incomplete despite large depth.

CD45RO negativity and positive selection for CCR7 defined naive CD8 cells, a population that excluded terminally differentiated effector memory CD45RA+ cells. Notes on this clone: The antigen remains undetermined.

The CDR3 sequence is 14 residues long. Germline assignment: CDR1 MNHEY and CDR2 SVGAGI. Trimming stripped 2 bases from V and 3 bases from J, with 11 bases between. Genomic DNA per cell subset filled all wells of several immunoSEQ plates. The table came from immunoSEQ multiplex PCR; TCRdb's copy has only in-frame clones and leaves some out. The sample lists about 2 million clones; about 95% were seen once. The TCR sequence derives from a man between 18 and 29 years old in good health. The rearrangement links TRBV6-5 to TRBJ2-7; D is ambiguous. Sequencing input: naive CD8+ T cells sorted from blood. For the CDR3, the DNA is TGTGCCAGCAGTTACGGGCAGCTAAACTACGAGCAGTACTTC. Translated: CASSYGQLNYEQYF.